One and the same sample provided the 13 T cell receptor beta chains below, sequenced in a study of response to subunit inactivated influenza vaccine. TCRdb analysed the RT-PCR reads with MiXCR anew, one entry per CDR3 protein. This sample carries hundreds of thousands of distinct CDR3 sequences, roughly 13% of them seen once, and the ten largest clones take approximately 6.5%. The sample in question was PBMCs from blood, obtained approximately 15 days before vaccination. These receptors all stem from a man in his forties or fifties who received an inactivated influenza vaccine.

V is TRBV5-1 and J is TRBJ2-3; D unclear. Trimming removed 6 bases at V and 4 bases at J, with 15 bases between. Germline lookup yields CDR1 SGHRS and CDR2 YFSETQ. The CDR3 contains 14 residues. CDR3 in amino acids: CASTRDGVADTQYF. CDR3 sequence (DNA): TGCGCCAGCACCCGAGACGGCGTAGCAGATACGCAGTATTTT.

The sample holds many counts of this clonotype. This chain links TRBV20-1 with TRBJ1-5; D is unclear. The CDR3 consists of 13 residues. V lost 3 bases and J lost 3, with 9 bases in between. Germline V gene lookup returns CDR1 DFQATT and CDR2 SNEGSKA (reference sequence). The CDR3 DNA follows: TGCAGTGCTAGGGGCCCCTTCAATCAGCCCCAGCATTTT. Its protein product is CSARGPFNQPQHF.

In its sample, this clonotype was seen a few times. CDR3 residues: CASSLIWGRIYNEQFF. The DNA of the CDR3 is TGTGCCAGCAGTTTAATCTGGGGGCGGATCTACAATGAGCAGTTCTTC. V and J are TRBV12-3 or TRBV12-4 and TRBJ2-1; D is possibly TRBD1 (6 bases). CDR3 size: 16 residues. V was pared by 2 bases and J by 3 bases, with 14 bases between.

This clonotype has only a few counts. The chain combines TRBV10-3 with TRBJ1-3; no definite D call. Trimming removed 10 bases at V and 0 bases at J, with 16 bases between. CDR1 and CDR2 (germline): ENHRY, SYGVKD. This CDR3 has 15 amino acids. The CDR3 DNA reads as TGTGCCACGCAAACGGGCACTCTCTCTGGAAACACCATATATTTT. It translates to CATQTGTLSGNTIYF.

The chain recombines TRBV6-1 with TRBJ1-2; the D gene is possibly TRBD1 (6 bases). The CDR3 contains 15 residues. Germline V gene data show CDR1 as MNHNS and CDR2 as SASEGT. Trimming cost V 6 bases and J 8 bases, with 22 bases left between them. CDR3 amino acids: CASRPEGQGTGGYTF. The CDR3 DNA sequence: TGTGCCAGCAGGCCCGAGGGACAAGGGACTGGGGGCTACACCTTC.

In its sample, this clonotype was seen a few times. The chain uses TRBV12-3 or TRBV12-4 and TRBJ1-4; tentatively, D is TRBD1 (5 bases). Deletions cut 8 bases from V and 14 bases from J, with 18 bases between. This CDR3 is 12 amino acids long. The CDR3 DNA is TGTGCCAGCTCGGGTGGGCGGGGACTTCTGTTTTTT. Its protein product is CASSGGRGLLFF.

The chain employs TRBV29-1 and TRBJ2-2; D is perhaps TRBD2 (6 bases). The V gene lost 3 bases and the J gene lost 0 bases, with 11 bases spanning the gap. The germline V gene has CDR1 SQVTM and CDR2 ANQGSEA. The CDR3 sequence is 15 residues long. This CDR3 is CSVEVGGANTGELFF. The DNA for the CDR3 is TGCAGCGTTGAGGTGGGGGGTGCGAACACCGGGGAGCTGTTTTTT.

This chain joins TRBV30 and TRBJ2-3, with D possibly matching TRBD2 (6 bases). The CDR3 is 14 residues long. Trimming removed 4 bases at V and 0 bases at J, with 11 bases between. CDR1 and CDR2 (germline): GTSNPN, SVGIG (reference sequence). Here the CDR3 DNA reads TGTGCCTGGACCCGGGGGTTGAGCACAGATACGCAGTATTTT. Translation gives CAWTRGLSTDTQYF.

A few counts support this clonotype. The chain joins TRBV12-3 or TRBV12-4 to TRBJ1-4, with D maybe TRBD1 (5 bases). V dropped 7 bases and J dropped 0 bases, with 12 bases sitting between them. The CDR3 sequence is 15 residues long. CDR3 sequence reads: CASTERGATNEKLFF. The CDR3 nucleotides read TGTGCCAGCACCGAAAGGGGAGCAACTAATGAAAAACTGTTTTTT.

The rearrangement joins TRBV12-3 or TRBV12-4 to TRBJ2-7, with 8 bases aligning to TRBD1. V lost 5 bases to trimming and J lost 5 bases; unmatched junction nucleotides: 5. The CDR3 length is 13 residues. CDR3 nucleotide sequence: TGTGCCAGCAGTCAGGACAGGGTGAACGAGCAGTACTTC. This encodes CASSQDRVNEQYF.

The genes are TRBV4-2 and TRBJ1-4, with D tentatively TRBD1 (5 bases). The CDR3 is 15 amino acids. The V and J ends lost 4 bases and 8 bases respectively, with 17 bases between them. Germline CDR1 reads LGHNA; CDR2 reads YNFKEQ. This chain's CDR3 is CASSLRDGAGEKLFF. Here the CDR3 DNA reads TGTGCCAGCAGCCTTCGGGACGGCGCGGGGGAAAAACTGTTTTTT.

CDR3 nucleotides: TGCAGTGCTTTAGCGGGAGAGCAGTTCTTC. Protein: CSALAGEQFF. V usage is TRBV20-1 and J usage is TRBJ2-1; 8 nucleotides line up with TRBD2. The CDR3 runs 10 residues. From germline, CDR1 is DFQATT and CDR2 SNEGSKA (reference sequence). With V trimmed by 5 bases and J by 10 bases, 1 base remained unmatched.

This clonotype came up a few times. This chain joins TRBV14 and TRBJ2-7; the match to TRBD1 covers 8 bases. From germline, CDR1 is SGHDN and CDR2 FVKESK. The junction had 4 bases not matched to a gene; V was cut back by 3 bases and J by 0 bases. CDR3 length: 15 amino acids. The CDR3 is CASSHRQGHSYEQYF. CDR3 coding DNA: TGTGCCAGCAGCCACCGACAGGGGCACTCCTACGAGCAGTACTTC.